This T cell receptor beta chain was captured by sequencing in a study of beta chain features in type 1 diabetes. About the research overall: Researchers looked at fewer than 110 million sorted cells across all samples. Overall study findings and caveats: Insertion counts at VDJ junctions were lower in type 1 diabetes patients, who also showed more deletions there. All four CD4+ subsets from Type 1 diabetes patients carried moderately but significantly shorter TCRB CDR3s.

Expressed TCRB transcripts were sequenced because the isolated RNA had all been reverse transcribed beforehand. Profiled with immunoSEQ multiplex PCR; TCRdb holds only in-frame clones, not every one. Among 600,000 to 700,000 clones, 13% were seen once, and the ten largest hold about 0.02%. Turning to this clone: Antigen unknown.

In total, each donor contributed a single heparinised blood draw that averaged about 100 mL. Central memory, naive, regulatory and stem cell-like memory CD4+ cells were sorted by CD45RO/CCR7/CD25/CD127/CD95/CD27. CDR1 is ENHRY, CDR2 SYGVKD, per germline. V was shortened by 6 bases and J by 6 bases, with 15 bases between the two germline ends. CDR3 length: 13 residues. Sequences were obtained from naive CD4+ T cells from blood. The rearrangement uses TRBV10-3 and TRBJ2-7; maybe TRBD1 (6 bases). The source of this sequence is a man aged 18-30 years with type 1 diabetes. CDR3 DNA sequence: TGTGCCATCAGCCCACAGGGCACCGGCGAGCAGTACTTC. This gives the protein CAISPQGTGEQYF.